A selection of T cell receptor beta chains follows, all from one sample in a study of graft-versus-host responses after intestinal transplantation. Clones were sequenced by immunoSEQ multiplex PCR, and TCRdb holds only the in-frame ones, with some missing. Here the sample spans approximately 15,000 clones, around a third being singletons. Source: alloreactive CD4+ T cells from a mixed lymphocyte reaction culture, taken before intestinal transplant. These receptors all stem from a human patient who received an intestinal transplant. The CDR3 runs from the conserved cysteine through the conserved F or W. D genes are given only for firm matches. Clone size, where shown, is once, few, many, or a class for clones that have expanded.

d_gene	len	abundance	v_gene	j_gene	CDR3nt	CDR3aa
TRBD2	15	few	TRBV28	TRBJ2-5	TGTGCCAGCACCAATAGCGGGAGAGGTCAAGAGACCCAGTACTTC	CASTNSGRGQETQYF
NA	11	NA	TRBV6-6	TRBJ1-1	TGTGCCAGCAGCTACCATGGTGAAGCTTTCTTT	CASSYHGEAFF
NA	15	NA	TRBV5-6	TRBJ1-5	TGTGCCAGCAGCCTTCAGGGTCCCCGAAATCAGCCCCAGCATTTT	CASSLQGPRNQPQHF
NA	13	NA	TRBV28	TRBJ1-1	TGTGCCATCGGCCGAGGGGAGAACACTGAAGCTTTCTTT	CAIGRGENTEAFF
NA	13	NA	TRBV5-1	TRBJ2-5	TGCGCCAGCAGCCCGGGGGCGAGGGAGACCCAGTACTTC	CASSPGARETQYF
TRBD1	14	few	TRBV11-1	TRBJ2-7	TGTGCCAGCAGCGTGGACAGGTATACCTACGAGCAGTACTTC	CASSVDRYTYEQYF
NA	15	NA	TRBV7-6	TRBJ2-1	TGTGCCAGCAGCTTAGGTAGCGGCACCTACAATGAGCAGTTCTTC	CASSLGSGTYNEQFF
NA	18	few	TRBV6-1	TRBJ2-5	TGTGCCAGCAGTGCCACAGGGGGGGTGCGACGGTCACAAGAGACCCAGTACTTC	CASSATGGVRRSQETQYF
NA	11	few	TRBV11-2	TRBJ1-2	TGTGCCAGCAGCTTGGATGCTGGCTACACCTTC	CASSLDAGYTF
TRBD2	14	NA	TRBV19	TRBJ2-2	TGTGCCAGTAAGAGCGGGAGATACACCGGGGAGCTGTTTTTT	CASKSGRYTGELFF
NA	15	NA	TRBV19	TRBJ2-7	TGTGCCAGTAGTATAGGGCATGACGGCCCGTACGAGCAGTACTTC	CASSIGHDGPYEQYF
TRBD1	19	once	TRBV11-2	TRBJ1-4	TGTGCCAGCAGCTTAGATAAGCCTCGCCAGGGGGCAACTAATGAAAAACTGTTTTTT	CASSLDKPRQGATNEKLFF
NA	13	few	TRBV6-6	TRBJ1-5	TGTGCCAGAACCCGGGTAGTTCATCAGCCCCAGCATTTT	CARTRVVHQPQHF
NA	14	NA	TRBV5-4	TRBJ2-4	TGTGCCACCCAGCCCGGGGAAAATAAAAACATTCAGTACTTC	CATQPGENKNIQYF
NA	18	medium-sized	TRBV19	TRBJ2-2	TGTGCCAGTAGTATAGCCCGTCCATTACTAGCATCTTCCGGGGAGCTGTTTTTT	CASSIARPLLASSGELFF
TRBD2	14	NA	TRBV2	TRBJ2-7	TGTGCCAGCAGCGGACTAGCGGGAGCTAGCGAGCAGTACTTC	CASSGLAGASEQYF
NA	15	medium-sized	TRBV4-2	TRBJ1-6	TGTGCCAGCAGCCAAGAGGGCCCTTATAATTCACCCCTCCACTTT	CASSQEGPYNSPLHF
NA	13	few	TRBV7-7	TRBJ2-7	TGTGCCAGCGCGGTAAACCGGGACAACGAGCAGTACTTC	CASAVNRDNEQYF
TRBD1	17	few	TRBV5-6	TRBJ1-6	TGTGCCAGCAGCCCGGGTCCTCGGGGGACAGGCCACCAAGCCCTCCACTTT	CASSPGPRGTGHQALHF
NA	15	NA	TRBV5-4	TRBJ2-7	TGTGCCAGCAGCGGGGGGTGGGAGGACACCTACGAGCAGTACTTC	CASSGGWEDTYEQYF
NA	14	NA	TRBV6-6	TRBJ2-4	TGTGCCAGCAGTTACTCGCGGACCAAAAACATTCAGTACTTC	CASSYSRTKNIQYF
TRBD1	13	few	TRBV2	TRBJ1-2	TGTGCCAGCAGTGGGACAGGATCCTATGGCTACACCTTC	CASSGTGSYGYTF
NA	13	few	TRBV2	TRBJ1-5	TGTGCCAGCAACGGAGATAGCAATCAGCCCCAGCATTTT	CASNGDSNQPQHF
TRBD1	14	NA	TRBV6-5	TRBJ2-3	TGTGCCAGCAGATCAGGGGGCTACACAGATACGCAGTATTTT	CASRSGGYTDTQYF
NA	17	NA	TRBV27	TRBJ2-2	TGTGCCAGCAGTTTATTGGCCGGGAGACTAAACACCGGGGAGCTGTTTTTT	CASSLLAGRLNTGELFF
TRBD2	18	NA	TRBV13	TRBJ2-6	TGTGCCAGCAGCTTAGGTTGGACTAGCGTTACTGGGGCCAACGTCCTGACTTTC	CASSLGWTSVTGANVLTF
NA	16	few	TRBV18	TRBJ1-3	TGTGCCAGCTCACCACCGCGGATAGGACTGGGAAACACCATATATTTT	CASSPPRIGLGNTIYF
NA	16	NA	TRBV1	TRBJ2-3	TGCACCTTCAGCCAATTTAGCCCAGTCATACGAGATACGCAGTATTTT	CTFSQFSPVIRDTQYF
NA	14	NA	TRBV6-5	TRBJ2-7	TGTGCCAGCAGTTACGGTAGGGGATACGGCGAGCAGTACTTC	CASSYGRGYGEQYF
NA	19	few	TRBV4-1	TRBJ2-1	TGCGCCAGCAGCCAAGATCCCCACCTCCGAGGACGCTCCTACAATGAGCAGTTCTTC	CASSQDPHLRGRSYNEQFF
NA	14	NA	TRBV5-4	TRBJ2-3	TGTGCCAGCTCCCCAGGTACTAGCACAGATACGCAGTATTTT	CASSPGTSTDTQYF
NA	12	NA	TRBV6-1	TRBJ1-1	TGTGCCAGCAGCACCCCAGACACTGAAGCTTTCTTT	CASSTPDTEAFF
TRBD1	14	NA	TRBV6-1	TRBJ1-4	TGTGCCAGCTCAACGGGACAGTCTAATGAAAAACTGTTTTTT	CASSTGQSNEKLFF
NA	15	few	TRBV6-1	TRBJ2-7	TGTGCCAGCAGTTCTCGTTTGGGTTTCTCCTACGAGCAGTACTTC	CASSSRLGFSYEQYF
TRBD2	15	NA	TRBV6-6	TRBJ2-7	TGTGCCAGCAGTTACACTAGCGGGCCTTACTACGAGCAGTACTTC	CASSYTSGPYYEQYF
TRBD1	13	NA	TRBV7-2	TRBJ1-2	TGTGCCAGCAGTCAGGGGGCTTACTATGGCTACACCTTC	CASSQGAYYGYTF
NA	11	NA	TRBV20-1	TRBJ2-1	TGCAGTGCTAGAGCTTTAGGGGAGCAGTTCTTC	CSARALGEQFF
TRBD1	13	NA	TRBV27	TRBJ2-5	TGTGCCAGCAGGACAGGGGGGAGGGAGACCCAGTACTTC	CASRTGGRETQYF
NA	14	medium-sized	TRBV2	TRBJ2-5	TGTGCCAGCAGTGAATGGCAGGAAGTAGAGACCCAGTACTTC	CASSEWQEVETQYF
NA	15	once	TRBV6-1	TRBJ1-5	TGTGCCAGCAGTGAAGCCCGCAGGTCTGGGCAGCCCCAGCATTTT	CASSEARRSGQPQHF
NA	17	NA	TRBV28	TRBJ1-6	TGTGCCAGCAGTTTAAGGTCTGGGCTGGGGATGGATTCACCCCTCCACTTT	CASSLRSGLGMDSPLHF
NA	17	few	TRBV16	TRBJ2-7	TGTGCCAGCAGCCAGGACTGGGGGGGGGCCCTCTCCTACGAGCAGTACTTC	CASSQDWGGALSYEQYF
TRBD2	15	medium-sized	TRBV9	TRBJ2-7	TGTGCCAGCAGCGTCGCCTCAGCGGGAGGCAGCGAGCAGTACTTC	CASSVASAGGSEQYF
NA	16	NA	TRBV19	TRBJ2-1	TGTGCCAGTAGCGCCCCGGGGACGGGCGGATACAATGAGCAGTTCTTC	CASSAPGTGGYNEQFF
NA	10	NA	TRBV29-1	TRBJ2-1	TGCAGCGTTGAAAAAATATCGGTGTTCTTC	CSVEKISVFF
NA	13	few	TRBV29-1	TRBJ2-5	TGCAGCGTTGTTAAGCGGAGGAAAGAGACCCAGTACTTC	CSVVKRRKETQYF
NA	12	medium-sized	TRBV11-3	TRBJ2-7	TGTGCCAGCAGCCGCGACCGTCGCGAGCAGTACTTC	CASSRDRREQYF